The 4 T cell receptor beta chains reported below all come from one sample, sequenced in a study of blood T cell repertoires in COVID-19. Clones were sequenced by immunoSEQ multiplex PCR, and TCRdb holds only the in-frame ones, with some missing. The sample comprises 200,000 to 250,000 clones, 75% to 90% of which are singletons, and 2.7% rests with the top ten. The sequencing input was peripheral blood. These receptors originate from a man aged 25 to 45 with COVID-19, enrolled during active disease.

The genes are TRBV18 and TRBJ2-3, with D maybe TRBD1 (5 bases). In germline, CDR1 is KGHSH, CDR2 LQKENI. The V end lost 5 bases, the J end lost 1 base, and 10 bases lay between the germline ends. The CDR3 is 14 amino acids. This chain's CDR3 is CASSSKTGTDTQYF. The CDR3 DNA follows: TGTGCCAGCTCATCTAAGACAGGCACAGATACGCAGTATTTT.

V is TRBV30 and J is TRBJ2-1; D not certain. Germline V lookup: CDR1 GTSNPN, CDR2 SVGIG (reference sequence). Trimming took off 2 bases at V and 6 bases at J, with 5 bases between the two ends. The CDR3 contains 11 residues. The CDR3 protein is CAWSSVNEQFF. The CDR3 coding sequence is TGTGCCTGGAGTAGCGTCAATGAGCAGTTCTTC.

The CDR3 spells CASGQGQGRIYGYTF. DNA for the CDR3: TGCGCCAGCGGACAGGGGCAGGGTCGAATCTATGGCTACACCTTC. The chain combines TRBV5-1 with TRBJ1-2, with 9 bases aligning to TRBD1. Germline CDR1 reads SGHRS; CDR2 reads YFSETQ. Trimming at V came to 7 bases and at J to 4 bases, leaving 11 bases not matched to a gene. This CDR3 has 15 residues.

This rearrangement joins TRBV12-3 or TRBV12-4 to TRBJ1-2; D is unclear. This CDR3 spans 13 amino acids. Trimming took 2 bases from V and 6 from J, leaving 10 bases between them. CDR3 residues: CASSLRLAHGYTF. The CDR3 coding sequence is TGTGCCAGCAGTTTACGGCTAGCCCATGGCTACACCTTC.